The clone carrying this T cell receptor beta chain has at least ten counts. The antigen is not known. The germline V gene has CDR1 KGHDR and CDR2 SFDVKD. Trimming removed 7 bases at V and 1 base at J, with 9 bases between. The CDR3 extends over 13 amino acids. This specimen comes from a study of T-cell memory formation after mild COVID-19. On the study more broadly: The study found TCR clusters largely donor specific.

TCRdb re-analysed the 5' RACE reads in MiXCR, keeping a single row per CDR3 protein. The sample consists of roughly 300,000 distinct CDR3 sequences, around 15% of them appearing once. Study-wide findings and caveats: Clones shrinking from day 15 to 85 showed even CD4/CD8 mixes; later expanders tilted CD4+. Cross-reactive memory seemingly joined, as some responding clones were found in pre-infection memory. Nothing showed for sure that second-wave clones peaking on day 37 were SARS-CoV-2 specific.

Sequenced input: PBMCs or a T cell subset sorted from them (not recorded which). This chain uses TRBV24-1 with TRBJ2-5; D not certain. The clonotype comes from a man younger than 35 who had mild COVID-19 (a few samples of this study predate the infection). Cell type and time point are not known. In nucleotides, the CDR3 is TGTGCCACCAGCGGAATATTCCAAGAGACCCAGTACTTC. Translating gives CATSGIFQETQYF.